The present entry profiles one TCR beta chain with its context. The target of this receptor is not known. Per-nucleotide qualities are absent, and no much larger clonotype sits a single base away. These data are taken from a study of OX40 agonist ivuxolimab in advanced cancers. For the wider study: Ivuxolimab was an agonistic, fully human IgG2 monoclonal antibody directed against OX40 (CD134), a costimulatory receptor. Intravenous ivuxolimab was administered to patients every 2 weeks at six dose levels: 0.01, 0.1, 0.3, 1.5, 3 and 10 mg/kg. The paper covers the monotherapy dose-escalation part of the phase I ivuxolimab trial, which included N of about 51 patients. Peripheral TCRbeta sequencing aimed to test whether ivuxolimab altered TCR sequence diversity and caused clonal T-cell expansion. Partial responses occurred in three dose-escalation patients, of whom one had hepatocellular carcinoma and two had cutaneous melanoma. Of the approximately 54 dose-escalation patients, hepatocellular carcinoma was present in approximately 20, melanoma in some 15, renal cell carcinoma in 9 and head and neck cancer in 9. The dose-escalation cohort was about 86% male with a mean age of about 54 years, ranging from roughly 23 to 90. Prior anti-PD-1, anti-PD-L1 or anti-CTLA-4 therapy was permitted, and 30% to 45% of dose-escalation patients had received checkpoint inhibitors.

The full study reports these points: At doses of 0.1 to 3.0 mg/kg, clonal expansion of both CD4+ and CD8+ blood T cells was observed from baseline to week 6. The antigen specificity of the peripheral T cells that underwent clonal expansion was not determined. After ivuxolimab, CD8+ T cells had more expanded clones than CD4+ T cells on average. Low levels of normalized T-cell clonal expansion were also seen in some patients who did not respond. In the 0.1-3.0 mg/kg groups, partial responders had among the lowest normalized peripheral clonal expansion, particularly in CD8+ T cells.

Patients with a history of autoimmune disease or receiving systemic immunosuppression were excluded from the trial. Peripheral blood for TCR sequencing was collected from all dose cohorts at baseline, on cycle 4 day 1, and on cycle 7 day 1. Samples came from an open-label, multicenter, first-in-human phase I dose-escalation trial of ivuxolimab. Adults with locally advanced or metastatic head and neck squamous cell, hepatocellular, melanoma or renal cell carcinoma were enrolled in the trial. CD4+ and CD8+ T cells were sorted separately from peripheral blood before TCR sequencing. Genomic DNA was extracted from sorted cells for sequencing of the TCRbeta CDR3 region. The immunoSEQ Assay was used to sequence the TCRbeta CDR3 regions. This is the immuneACCESS table as TCRdb keeps it, with only in-frame sequences that have V and J called. A part of the clones is gone; compared with another copy, unresolved V genes explain less than half, and the rest is unexplained. In all, the sample holds about 77,000 clones, and 90% to 95% of those were seen once. The ten largest clones take up around 0.32% of the sample.

As encoded in the germline V gene (reference sequence), CDR1 is MNHEY while CDR2 is SMNVEV. Trimming leaves V shorter by 5 bases and J shorter by 3 bases, with the junction holding 7 bases beyond the gene matches. Spanning cysteine to phenylalanine, the CDR3 consists of 14 amino acids. Only the CDR3 DNA is retained, 42 bases long and in frame from the first base. The chain is encoded by TRBV27 joined to TRBJ2-7; 7 bases in the junction line up with TRBD1. The sample consisted of CD4+ or CD8+ T cells sorted from blood, taken in a trial of the OX40 agonist ivuxolimab. This sequence was found in an adult with an advanced solid tumor such as melanoma, head and neck, liver or kidney cancer. In nucleotides, the sequence is TGTGCCAGCAGTATGGGACAGAAACGCTACGAGCAGTACTTC. Its amino acids are CASSMGQKRYEQYF.